These T cell receptor beta chains were read from a single sample in a study of T cell responses to AZD1222 COVID-19 vaccine. The table came from immunoSEQ multiplex PCR; TCRdb's copy has only in-frame clones and leaves some out. The sample carries around 100,000 clones, over 75% recorded once. The sample in question was peripheral blood, obtained on day 0 of AZD1222 vaccination. The receptor set was obtained from an adult in good health. CDR3s leave out the opening cysteine and the closing phenylalanine or tryptophan. The order of the fields is CDR3 length, V gene, clone size, J gene, CDR3 protein. The size of a clone is reported for some rows only, either as once, few or many, or as a class for expanded clones.

length: 13; V: TRBV15; size: -; J: TRBJ1-5; CDR3: ATSRDRGPGQPQH
length: 13; V: TRBV6-5; size: -; J: TRBJ2-5; CDR3: ASRDREMVQETQY
length: 11; V: TRBV2; size: -; J: TRBJ2-3; CDR3: ASRGMGTDTQY
length: 13; V: TRBV7-6; size: -; J: TRBJ2-7; CDR3: ASSLVAELIYEQY
length: 16; V: TRBV7-6; size: -; J: TRBJ2-3; CDR3: ASSLDSGWNYSTDTQY
length: 10; V: TRBV7-6; size: -; J: TRBJ1-4; CDR3: ASTFPGEKLF
length: 14; V: TRBV5-1; size: -; J: TRBJ1-1; CDR3: ASSLGQVVYGTEAF
length: 10; V: TRBV3-1/TRBV3-2; size: -; J: TRBJ2-7; CDR3: ASSQVEYEQY
length: 10; V: TRBV27; size: -; J: TRBJ1-5; CDR3: ASSSGDQPQH
length: 12; V: TRBV6-6; size: once; J: TRBJ1-4; CDR3: ASSSQATNEKLF
length: 13; V: TRBV5-1; size: -; J: TRBJ1-2; CDR3: ASSLVVGVSEGYT
length: 12; V: TRBV29-1; size: -; J: TRBJ1-1; CDR3: SVYGYIGNTEAF
length: 12; V: TRBV7-3; size: -; J: TRBJ1-6; CDR3: ASSLDSSNSPLH
length: 11; V: TRBV25-1; size: -; J: TRBJ2-7; CDR3: ASSEQGSYEQY
length: 13; V: TRBV2; size: -; J: TRBJ2-1; CDR3: ASSEVEGGRDEQF
length: 12; V: TRBV2; size: -; J: TRBJ1-1; CDR3: ASRPHTGGLEAF
length: 13; V: TRBV5-1; size: -; J: TRBJ2-5; CDR3: ASSPEGIRQETQY
length: 15; V: TRBV5-5; size: -; J: TRBJ2-6; CDR3: ASSPGTGVTGANVLT
length: 13; V: TRBV7-2; size: -; J: TRBJ2-3; CDR3: ASSPGLVGTDTQY